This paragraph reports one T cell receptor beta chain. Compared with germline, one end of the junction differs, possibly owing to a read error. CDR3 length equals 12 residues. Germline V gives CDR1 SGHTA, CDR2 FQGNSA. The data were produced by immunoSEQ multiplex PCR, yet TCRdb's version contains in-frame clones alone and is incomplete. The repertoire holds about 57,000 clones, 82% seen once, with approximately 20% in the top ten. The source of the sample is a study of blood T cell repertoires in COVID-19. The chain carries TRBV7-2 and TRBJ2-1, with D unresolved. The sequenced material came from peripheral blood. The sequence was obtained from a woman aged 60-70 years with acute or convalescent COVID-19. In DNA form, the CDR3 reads TGTGCCAGCAGCTTGTTGGCCCTTCCAAAACTCTTC. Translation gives CASSLLALPKLF.